The clone carrying this TCR beta chain was detected a few times. Its antigen is as yet unknown. These data belong to a study of T cells in Graves' hyperthyroidism and ophthalmopathy. Study at large: Any treatment followed the collection of peripheral blood at initial diagnosis. Whole-study findings and limits: From stable hyperthyroidism, ophthalmopathy was separated by a 13 V-J model. With a median lead of approximately 6 months before onset, the model predicted ophthalmopathy. Most thyroid-expanded clonotypes above 0.001 were also found in blood.

The CDR3 has 15 amino acids. Germline CDR1 is WSHSY and CDR2 is SAAADI. V was shortened by 3 bases and J by 5 bases, with 11 bases between the two germline ends. Using RNA transcripts as the source, TCR beta CDR3 regions were amplified. First-round RT-PCR of the TCR CDR3 relied on the HTBI primer set. Using its own MiXCR run on the multiplex PCR reads, TCRdb lists one record per CDR3 protein. The table has some 490,000 distinct CDR3 sequences, 22% seen once. The sequence was obtained from a woman aged 70-85 years with Graves' ophthalmopathy. Sequencing was performed on blood. The chain recombines TRBV10-2 with TRBJ1-6; no clear D. The CDR3 DNA is TGCGCCAGCAGTGATCACCCCATGGATAATTCACCCCTCCACTTT. Translating gives CASSDHPMDNSPLHF.